The 15 T cell receptor beta chains in this list originate from one sample, sequenced in a study of T cell responses to AZD1222 COVID-19 vaccine. Produced via immunoSEQ multiplex PCR; TCRdb's table is partial and in-frame only. Of 100,000 to 150,000 clones listed, 80% to 90% are singletons. The source was peripheral blood, collected 28 days after the second AZD1222 dose. These receptors all stem from an adult who received the AZD1222 COVID-19 vaccine.

There are a few counts of this clone. V usage is TRBV10-1 and J usage is TRBJ2-5, with a weak D call TRBD1 (5 bases). This CDR3 is 13 amino acids long. Germline assignment: CDR1 WNHNN and CDR2 SYGVQD (reference sequence). Between the trimmed V and J ends, which lost 7 bases and 4 bases, there was a span of 13 bases. In nucleotides, the CDR3 is TGCGCCAGCATTAGACAGCCCGGAGAGACCCAGTACTTC. It is translated as CASIRQPGETQYF.

The gene calls are TRBV4-1 and TRBJ1-1; D not resolved. The CDR3 length is 14 residues. Trimming took off 1 base at V and 10 bases at J, with 16 bases between the two ends. In germline, CDR1 is MGHRA, CDR2 YSYEKL. The CDR3 protein is CASSQVRFLVGAFF. The CDR3 region has the DNA TGCGCCAGCAGCCAAGTTAGGTTTCTGGTAGGAGCTTTCTTT.

The V and J genes are TRBV3-1 (or the pseudogene TRBV3-2) and TRBJ1-5; TRBD1 is a possible D gene (6 bases). Trimming took 1 base from V and 8 from J, leaving 9 bases between them. CDR3 length equals 13 residues. CDR1 is LGHDT, CDR2 YNNKEL, per germline (reference sequence). In DNA, the CDR3 is TGTGCCAGCAGCCAAGGAGGGGGTGAGCCCCAGCATTTT. Amino acid sequence: CASSQGGGEPQHF.

V usage is TRBV14 and J usage is TRBJ2-1, with a possible D match to TRBD1 (5 bases). CDR1 and CDR2 (germline): SGHDN, FVKESK. Trimming removed 0 bases at V and 3 bases at J, with 12 bases between. CDR3 length: 16 amino acids. CDR3 region: CASSQEGARNYNEQFF. The CDR3 DNA reads as TGTGCCAGCAGCCAAGAAGGGGCAAGGAACTACAATGAGCAGTTCTTC.

The rearrangement links TRBV10-3 to TRBJ1-5; 9 bases are shared with TRBD1. The ends lost 6 bases at V and 1 base at J; junction bases unmatched: 10. The CDR3 spans 17 residues. The germline V gene encodes CDR1 ENHRY and CDR2 SYGVKD. The CDR3 DNA sequence: TGTGCCATCAGAGAGGACAGGGGCATATCGAGCAATCAGCCCCAGCATTTT. Protein product: CAIREDRGISSNQPQHF.

The chain links TRBV9 to TRBJ2-7, with D tentatively TRBD2 (6 bases). Germline CDR1 SGDLS, CDR2 YYNGEE. V was clipped by 6 bases and J by 5 bases, with 21 bases between them. There are 15 residues in the CDR3. This CDR3 reads CASKPGLGLKNEQYF. The CDR3 DNA follows: TGTGCCAGCAAGCCAGGACTCGGACTAAAGAACGAGCAGTACTTC.

The rearrangement uses TRBV5-1 and TRBJ2-7; possibly TRBD1 for D (5 bases). Germline CDR1 and CDR2: SGHRS and YFSETQ. CDR3 length equals 14 residues. The ends were cut back, 4 bases at V and 4 bases at J, with 15 bases in the middle. The CDR3, as DNA: TGCGCCAGCAGCCCAGAAGGGGCCCGGTACGAGCAGTACTTC. Translation: CASSPEGARYEQYF.

The V call is TRBV5-1, the J call TRBJ2-3; D is undetermined. The germline V and J ends were trimmed by 3 bases and 0 bases, with 11 bases remaining between them. The CDR3 consists of 15 residues. Germline assignment: CDR1 SGHRS and CDR2 YFSETQ. CDR3 DNA: TGCGCCAGCAGCTCCGTCACAGTTAGCACAGATACGCAGTATTTT. Protein: CASSSVTVSTDTQYF.

The gene calls are TRBV25-1 and TRBJ1-2; D ambiguous. V was pared by 1 base and J by 4 bases, with 13 bases between. The germline CDR1 and CDR2 sequences are MGHDK and SYGVNS. There are 15 residues in the CDR3. In DNA, the CDR3 is TGTGCCAGCAGTGAATTCGGTGATAGCCTCTATGGCTACACCTTC. Translating it yields CASSEFGDSLYGYTF.

The chain employs TRBV7-9 and TRBJ1-5, with a weak D call TRBD1 (6 bases). Germline V gives CDR1 SEHNR, CDR2 FQNEAQ (reference sequence). This CDR3 region has 16 residues. The V end lost 5 bases, the J end lost 5 bases, and 19 bases lay between the germline ends. Here the CDR3 DNA reads TGTGCCAGCAGCCCCAGGGACATCCAGCCCCATCAGCCCCAGCATTTT. This sequence encodes CASSPRDIQPHQPQHF.

This clone was seen only once. CDR3 bases: TGTGCCAGCAGCTTAGCGTTCGGGACCGGCGCCTACGAGCAGTACTTC. Translation: CASSLAFGTGAYEQYF. The chain recombines TRBV7-2 with TRBJ2-7; D possibly matches TRBD1 or TRBD2 (5 bases each). The germline CDR1 and CDR2 sequences are SGHTA and FQGNSA. The ends were cut back, 0 bases at V and 2 bases at J, with 14 bases in the middle. The CDR3 covers 16 residues.

The chain joins TRBV28 to TRBJ1-6; maybe TRBD1 (5 bases). V was clipped by 1 base and J by 10 bases, with 11 bases between them. The CDR3 is 14 residues long. The germline gives CDR1 MDHEN, CDR2 SYDVKM. Here the CDR3 reads CASSLYLGRSPLHF. In nucleotides, the CDR3 is TGTGCCAGCAGTTTATATCTGGGACGATCACCCCTCCACTTT.

This chain links TRBV3-1 (or the pseudogene TRBV3-2) with TRBJ2-7; no clear D gene. Trimming shortened V by 8 bases and J by 2 bases, and 16 bases separated the two germline ends. The CDR3 covers 14 residues. In germline, CDR1 is LGHDT, CDR2 YNNKEL (reference sequence). The CDR3 DNA reads TGTGCCAGCCATGGGCAGATGAATACCTACGAGCAGTACTTC. Translating it yields CASHGQMNTYEQYF.

J is TRBJ1-4 and V is TRBV7-8; the match to TRBD1 covers 8 bases. V shed 5 bases, J shed 7 bases, and the junction held 9 bases outside the gene matches. The CDR3 has 15 residues. Germline V CDR1 and CDR2: SGHVS, FQNEAQ. CDR3: CASSPRDRRGEKLFF. CDR3 coding DNA: TGTGCCAGCAGCCCCAGGGACAGGAGGGGTGAAAAACTGTTTTTT.

The chain recombines TRBV7-2 with TRBJ1-6; no clear D gene. Germline CDR1 reads SGHTA; CDR2 reads FQGNSA. Trimming removed 3 bases at V and 4 bases at J, with 10 bases between. This CDR3 is built from 15 residues. The CDR3 DNA follows: TGTGCCAGCAGCTTCCGACAAGGATATAATTCACCCCTCCACTTT. Translated, it gives CASSFRQGYNSPLHF.